The TCR beta chain under discussion was sequenced for a study of human T cells and chemical hapten exposure. Background on the study: TCR yields per sample varied, mainly owing to small pooled library volume differences.

There are 16 residues in the CDR3. Trimming took 1 base from V and 7 from J; bases not matched to a gene: 7. Germline CDR1 is SGHNT and CDR2 is YYREEE (reference sequence). Time point noted: pre-sensitization, week 0. Treatment described: therapeutic diphenylcyclopropenone sensitization with weekly scalp DPC. Those who donated were patients with alopecia, 18 to 70 years of age, and suitable for DPC. Via MiXCR, TCRdb re-called the RACE reads, giving one row per CDR3 protein. The data contain tens of thousands of distinct CDR3 sequences, about 9.2% of them singletons. This TCR derives from a woman in her thirties or forties with alopecia areata. Some clones in this sample may be carry-over from other donors' samples. The material sequenced was whole blood, taken in connection with sensitization to the hapten diphenylcyclopropenone (DPC). The V gene is TRBV5-4, the J gene TRBJ2-2; 10 nucleotides align to TRBD2. The CDR3 loop reads CASSLLSGGADGELFF. The CDR3 DNA follows: TGTGCCAGCAGCTTGCTGAGCGGGGGGGCCGACGGGGAGCTGTTTTTT.